The TCR beta chain described here comes from a study of metastatic and nonmetastatic thyroid tumors. Study-wide context: For malignant and benign thyroid patients, tumor or nodule tissue and blood were the sources whose repertoires were compared. Regarding the study as a whole: Benign nodules were reported to have significantly lower TCR beta diversity than malignant thyroid tumors, in blood and tumor.

This clone was found a few times. Its antigen is not known. Before thyroid surgery, none of the patients had received any treatment. Using MiXCR, TCRdb re-called clones from the PCR reads. The sample carries some 17,000 clones, 27% recorded once. The germline V gene encodes CDR1 MNHNS and CDR2 SASEGT. This CDR3 is built from 12 residues. Unmatched junction bases numbered 5, after V lost 6 bases and J lost 6 bases. Sequencing used adjacent normal tissue. This clonotype was obtained from a female donor with papillary thyroid cancer or a benign thyroid nodule (not recorded which). Some clones in this sample may be carry-over from other donors' samples. The chain combines TRBV6-1 with TRBJ2-7; TRBD2 matches at 7 bases. The CDR3 sequence: CASRTPGGEQYF. The CDR3, as DNA: TGTGCCAGCAGAACGCCGGGAGGCGAGCAGTACTTC.